The 16 T cell receptor beta chains below were found in one sample sequenced in a study of blood T cell repertoires in COVID-19. Some clones are missing from TCRdb's copy, which holds only in-frame ones; the method was immunoSEQ multiplex PCR. The table has about 500,000 clones, roughly nine tenths seen once; the top ten hold roughly 0.7%. The sample comprised PBMCs or T cells enriched from blood (not recorded which). These receptors all come from a young woman who had recovered from COVID-19.

V is TRBV6-6 and J is TRBJ2-1, with 7 bases aligning to TRBD1. CDR1 MNHNY and CDR2 SVGAGI come from the germline V gene (reference sequence). CDR3 length: 17 amino acids. V shed 5 bases and J 4 bases; nucleotides not matched to a gene: 14. CDR3 residues: CASSRHPSAGGYNEQFF. In DNA, the CDR3 is TGTGCCAGCAGTCGACATCCCTCGGCAGGGGGATACAATGAGCAGTTCTTC.

This clone came up once. The rearrangement links TRBV5-1 to TRBJ2-3; TRBD2 agrees at 16 bases. Germline lookup yields CDR1 SGHRS and CDR2 YFSETQ. The CDR3 contains 18 residues. V dropped 4 bases and J dropped 1; count of bases not matched to a gene: 6. For the CDR3, the DNA is TGCGCCAGCAGCCCCGGGACTAGCGGGGGGGACGGCACAGATACGCAGTATTTT. Its protein is CASSPGTSGGDGTDTQYF.

The chain uses TRBV6-5 and TRBJ2-3, with 8 bases fitting TRBD2. V was clipped by 4 bases and J by 1 base; unmatched bases: 7. CDR1 MNHEY and CDR2 SVGAGI come from the germline V gene. The CDR3 length is 16 residues. This CDR3 reads CASSSRGGLGTDTQYF. CDR3 nucleotides: TGTGCCAGCAGTTCTCGGGGGGGCCTCGGCACAGATACGCAGTATTTT.

The genes are TRBV5-1 and TRBJ1-2; possible D gene TRBD1, 5 bases. The length of the CDR3 is 16 residues. V shed 1 base and J shed 2 bases, with 15 bases lying between them. Germline loops: CDR1 SGHRS, CDR2 YFSETQ. CDR3 amino acids: CASSLTPGMDNYGYTF. DNA of the CDR3: TGCGCCAGCAGCTTGACCCCAGGGATGGACAACTATGGCTACACCTTC. Complete variable domain (other parts from reference TRBV5-1 and TRBJ1-2): KAGVTQTPRYLIKTRGQQVTLSCSPISGHRSVSWYQQTPGQGLQFLFEYFSETQRNKGNFPGRFSGRQFSNSRSEMNVSTLELGDSALYLCASSLTPGMDNYGYTFGSGTRLTVV.

This clone was seen just once. The chain combines TRBV21-1 with TRBJ2-1; the table names TRBD1, a call not compared with the DNA. TRBV21-1 is given as a pseudogene. The CDR3 spans 11 residues. In nucleotides, the CDR3 is TGTGCCGGACAAGGTTACAATGAGCAGTTCTTC. Its translation: CAGQGYNEQFF.

V gene TRBV2 combines with J gene TRBJ1-2; D gene unclear. The CDR3 spans 14 residues. V was trimmed by 7 bases and J by 5 bases, leaving 17 bases between them. The germline gives CDR1 SNHLY, CDR2 FYNNEI. The CDR3 loop is CASTLEAVPYGYTF. In nucleotides, the CDR3 is TGTGCCAGCACCCTGGAGGCCGTACCTTATGGCTACACCTTC. Looking up the rest from reference TRBV2 and TRBJ1-2 gives the full variable domain: EPEVTQTPSHQVTQMGQEVILRCVPISNHLYFYWYRQILGQKVEFLVSFYNNEISEKSEIFDDQFSVERPDGSNFTLKIRSTKLEDSAMYFCASTLEAVPYGYTFGSGTRLTVV.

The chain recombines TRBV19 with TRBJ2-2; 8 bases are shared with TRBD1. The CDR3 covers 15 residues. Germline assignment: CDR1 LNHDA and CDR2 SQIVND (reference sequence). J was trimmed by 2 bases and V by 7 bases; bases with no gene match: 6. CDR3: CASTLTGVNTGELFF. The CDR3 nucleotides read TGTGCCAGTACCTTGACAGGGGTTAACACCGGGGAGCTGTTTTTT. The full variable domain, rest sourced from reference TRBV19 and TRBJ2-2, is DGGITQSPKYLFRKEGQNVTLSCEQNLNHDAMYWYRQDPGQGLRLIYYSQIVNDFQKGDIAEGYSVSREKKESFPLTVTSAQKNPTAFYLCASTLTGVNTGELFFGEGSRLTVL.

The chain links TRBV14 to TRBJ1-1; maybe TRBD1 (5 bases). This CDR3 spans 14 amino acids. V was trimmed by 5 bases and J by 0 bases, leaving 10 bases between them. CDR1 is SGHDN and CDR2 is FVKESK in the germline V gene. The CDR3 DNA reads TGTGCCAGCAGCTACACGGGGGTGAACACTGAAGCTTTCTTT. Its translation is CASSYTGVNTEAFF.

The rearrangement joins TRBV10-3 to TRBJ2-3; 11 bases are a match to TRBD2. Germline CDR1 is ENHRY and CDR2 is SYGVKD. This CDR3 region has 16 residues. With V trimmed by 4 bases and J by 7 bases, 10 bases remained unmatched. CDR3 in amino acids: CAISAPLAGGSNTQYF. DNA for the CDR3: TGTGCCATCAGTGCCCCTCTAGCGGGGGGTTCTAATACGCAGTATTTT.

The chain recombines TRBV25-1 with TRBJ1-4, with TRBD1 as a possible D gene (6 bases). This CDR3 spans 14 amino acids. Germline V lookup: CDR1 MGHDK, CDR2 SYGVNS. V lost 1 base, J lost 7 bases, and 10 bases lay in between. The CDR3 here is CASSEFGGPEKLFF. DNA of the CDR3: TGTGCCAGCAGTGAATTTGGGGGCCCTGAAAAACTGTTTTTT.

J is TRBJ1-2 and V is TRBV27; the match to TRBD1 covers 9 bases. Trimming cost V 5 bases and J 4 bases; bases outside gene matches: 14. Germline CDR1 reads MNHEY; CDR2 reads SMNVEV (reference sequence). The CDR3 extends over 17 amino acids. CDR3 DNA: TGTGCCAGCAGTACCTCGACAGGGGGTAGTCTGGGCTATGGCTACACCTTC. Its translation is CASSTSTGGSLGYGYTF.

The V and J genes are TRBV28 and TRBJ1-6; D is ambiguous. V lost 3 bases to trimming and J lost 7 bases, with 13 bases between them. The CDR3 runs to 15 residues. The germline V gene has CDR1 MDHEN and CDR2 SYDVKM. This CDR3 reads CASSFLSGGNSPLHF. Here the CDR3 DNA reads TGTGCCAGCAGTTTCCTCTCTGGCGGGAATTCACCCCTCCACTTT.

The J gene is TRBJ2-7, the V gene TRBV28, with D possibly being TRBD1 (5 bases). CDR3 length: 13 amino acids. CDR1 and CDR2 (germline): MDHEN, SYDVKM. Trimming removed 2 bases from V and 7 bases from J, with 12 bases in between. CDR3 bases: TGTGCCAGCAGTTTAAACTGGGGCAGGGAGCAGTACTTC. This sequence encodes CASSLNWGREQYF.

The rearrangement uses TRBV6-5 and TRBJ2-5; TRBD2 might be the D (6 bases). This CDR3 has 14 amino acids. V lost 8 bases to trimming and J lost 0 bases, with 13 bases between them. Germline values: CDR1 MNHEY, CDR2 SVGAGI. For the CDR3, the DNA is TGTGCCAGCTCCTACTCGGGGGACCAAGAGACCCAGTACTTC. This translates into CASSYSGDQETQYF.

CDR3 sequence reads: CASSLSVNQPQHF. The DNA of the CDR3 is TGTGCCAGCAGCTTATCAGTGAATCAGCCCCAGCATTTT. The genes are TRBV7-6 and TRBJ1-5; D remains unclear. Germline assignment: CDR1 SGHVS and CDR2 FNYEAQ. V was clipped by 2 bases and J by 4 bases, with 6 bases between them. The CDR3 totals 13 residues.

The gene calls are TRBV6-5 and TRBJ2-4; 10 positions agree with TRBD1. Germline V CDR1 and CDR2: MNHEY, SVGAGI. The ends lost 10 bases at V and 7 bases at J; junction bases unmatched: 7. This CDR3 spans 13 amino acids. CDR3 DNA: TGTGCCACCCGGACAGGGGGAACGAACATTCAGTACTTC. Its translation: CATRTGGTNIQYF.